Listed below are T cell receptor beta chains from one sample, sequenced in a study of blood T cell repertoires in COVID-19. Only in-frame clones appear in the TCRdb table, and some are missing; sequencing was by immunoSEQ multiplex PCR. The top ten hold about a fifth of the sample, which has 90,000 to 150,000 clones, around nine tenths seen once. The specimen sequenced was peripheral blood. Every receptor here comes from a human donor with acute or convalescent COVID-19. The donor label of this sample is uncertain. The CDR3 runs from the conserved cysteine through the conserved F or W. The D gene is left open where the match is weak. A row's size may be missing; if present it is once, few, many or a size class.

V gene: TRBV18; CDR3 length: 15; clone size: NA; J gene: TRBJ2-1; D gene: NA; CDR3 protein: CASSLFGGADNEQFF; CDR3 DNA: TGTGCCAGCTCACTTTTCGGCGGGGCTGACAATGAGCAGTTCTTC
V gene: TRBV29-1; CDR3 length: 14; clone size: NA; J gene: TRBJ2-2; D gene: NA; CDR3 protein: CSVEEGANTGELFF; CDR3 DNA: TGCAGCGTTGAAGAGGGAGCGAACACCGGGGAGCTGTTTTTT
V gene: TRBV6-6; CDR3 length: 14; clone size: NA; J gene: TRBJ1-1; D gene: NA; CDR3 protein: CASSYTLGETEAFF; CDR3 DNA: TGTGCCAGCAGTTACACCTTGGGCGAGACTGAAGCTTTCTTT
V gene: TRBV4-1; CDR3 length: 15; clone size: NA; J gene: TRBJ2-7; D gene: TRBD2; CDR3 protein: CASSPGREGRYEQYF; CDR3 DNA: TGCGCCAGCAGCCCGGGGCGGGAGGGCCGATACGAGCAGTACTTC
V gene: TRBV5-5; CDR3 length: 15; clone size: NA; J gene: TRBJ2-7; D gene: NA; CDR3 protein: CASSSPGHFSYEQYF; CDR3 DNA: TGTGCCAGCAGCTCTCCGGGACACTTCTCCTACGAGCAGTACTTC
V gene: TRBV6-1; CDR3 length: 14; clone size: NA; J gene: TRBJ1-1; D gene: TRBD1; CDR3 protein: CASSEEGANTEAFF; CDR3 DNA: TGTGCCAGCAGTGAAGAGGGGGCGAACACTGAAGCTTTCTTT
V gene: TRBV5-8; CDR3 length: 14; clone size: NA; J gene: TRBJ1-2; D gene: TRBD1; CDR3 protein: CASSRLTGNYGYTF; CDR3 DNA: TGTGCCAGCAGCCGCCTGACAGGGAACTATGGCTACACCTTC
V gene: TRBV2; CDR3 length: 15; clone size: NA; J gene: TRBJ2-3; D gene: NA; CDR3 protein: CASMTDSGGTDTQYF; CDR3 DNA: TGTGCCAGCATGACGGACAGCGGGGGCACAGATACGCAGTATTTT
V gene: TRBV2; CDR3 length: 17; clone size: once; J gene: TRBJ1-5; D gene: NA; CDR3 protein: CASSPLTTVYSNQPQHF; CDR3 DNA: TGTGCCAGCAGCCCTTTGACAACGGTCTATAGCAATCAGCCCCAGCATTTT
V gene: TRBV2; CDR3 length: 13; clone size: NA; J gene: TRBJ2-7; D gene: TRBD1; CDR3 protein: CASSRQGNDEQYF; CDR3 DNA: TGTGCCAGCAGTAGACAGGGAAACGACGAGCAGTACTTC
V gene: TRBV11-2; CDR3 length: 16; clone size: NA; J gene: TRBJ2-7; D gene: NA; CDR3 protein: CASSLFRQAPAYEQYF; CDR3 DNA: TGTGCCAGCAGCCTCTTTCGACAGGCCCCCGCCTACGAGCAGTACTTC
V gene: TRBV28; CDR3 length: 15; clone size: NA; J gene: TRBJ1-1; D gene: TRBD1; CDR3 protein: CASSLGGQGATEAFF; CDR3 DNA: TGTGCCAGCAGTTTGGGCGGACAGGGGGCGACTGAAGCTTTCTTT
V gene: TRBV7-2; CDR3 length: 14; clone size: NA; J gene: TRBJ1-3; D gene: TRBD1; CDR3 protein: CASTVGTVGNTIYF; CDR3 DNA: TGTGCCAGCACTGTTGGGACAGTTGGAAACACCATATATTTT
V gene: TRBV20-1; CDR3 length: 14; clone size: NA; J gene: TRBJ2-7; D gene: TRBD2; CDR3 protein: CSASIPSGSYEQYF; CDR3 DNA: TGCAGTGCTAGTATCCCCAGCGGGAGCTACGAGCAGTACTTC
V gene: TRBV28; CDR3 length: 15; clone size: NA; J gene: TRBJ1-2; D gene: NA; CDR3 protein: CASSLTGISLRGYTF; CDR3 DNA: TGTGCCAGCAGTTTGACAGGTATAAGCCTGCGTGGCTACACCTTC
V gene: TRBV28; CDR3 length: 17; clone size: NA; J gene: TRBJ1-3; D gene: NA; CDR3 protein: CASSHRTGLASGNTIYF; CDR3 DNA: TGTGCCAGCTCCCACAGGACCGGATTAGCCTCTGGAAACACCATATATTTT
V gene: TRBV27; CDR3 length: 15; clone size: NA; J gene: TRBJ1-2; D gene: NA; CDR3 protein: CASSFLGHPNYGYTF; CDR3 DNA: TGTGCCAGCAGTTTCCTTGGACACCCCAACTATGGCTACACCTTC
V gene: TRBV7-9; CDR3 length: 13; clone size: NA; J gene: TRBJ2-1; D gene: NA; CDR3 protein: CASSLVVYNEQFF; CDR3 DNA: TGTGCCAGCAGCTTAGTTGTATACAATGAGCAGTTCTTC
V gene: TRBV5-4; CDR3 length: 13; clone size: NA; J gene: TRBJ2-5; D gene: NA; CDR3 protein: CASTPRGGETQYF; CDR3 DNA: TGTGCCAGCACCCCAAGGGGAGGAGAGACCCAGTACTTC
V gene: TRBV6-5; CDR3 length: 15; clone size: NA; J gene: TRBJ1-6; D gene: NA; CDR3 protein: CASSRTAITYSPLHF; CDR3 DNA: TGTGCCAGCAGCCGAACTGCCATAACTTATTCACCCCTCCACTTT
V gene: TRBV2; CDR3 length: 15; clone size: NA; J gene: TRBJ1-2; D gene: NA; CDR3 protein: CASSQQQGRLSGYTF; CDR3 DNA: TGTGCCAGCAGCCAACAACAGGGCCGTCTTTCTGGCTACACCTTC
V gene: TRBV11-3; CDR3 length: 13; clone size: NA; J gene: TRBJ1-1; D gene: NA; CDR3 protein: CASSVTPSTEAFF; CDR3 DNA: TGTGCCAGCAGCGTTACGCCGAGCACTGAAGCTTTCTTT
V gene: TRBV25-1; CDR3 length: 14; clone size: NA; J gene: TRBJ2-1; D gene: NA; CDR3 protein: CASSEYSGGDEQFF; CDR3 DNA: TGTGCCAGCAGTGAATACTCCGGAGGGGATGAGCAGTTCTTC
V gene: TRBV7-2; CDR3 length: 16; clone size: few; J gene: TRBJ1-2; D gene: TRBD1; CDR3 protein: CASSPNPQTGAGGYTF; CDR3 DNA: TGTGCCAGCAGCCCAAATCCCCAAACAGGGGCTGGGGGCTACACCTTC
V gene: TRBV4-2; CDR3 length: 16; clone size: NA; J gene: TRBJ2-5; D gene: TRBD2; CDR3 protein: CASSQTGTSGRKTQYF; CDR3 DNA: TGTGCCAGCAGCCAAACCGGGACTAGCGGGCGGAAGACCCAGTACTTC
V gene: TRBV28; CDR3 length: 15; clone size: NA; J gene: TRBJ1-5; D gene: NA; CDR3 protein: CASSFHRVSNQPQHF; CDR3 DNA: TGTGCCAGCAGTTTCCACAGGGTTAGCAATCAGCCCCAGCATTTT
V gene: TRBV7-2; CDR3 length: 13; clone size: once; J gene: TRBJ1-6; D gene: NA; CDR3 protein: CASSEQGNSPLHF; CDR3 DNA: TGTGCCAGCAGCGAACAGGGTAATTCACCCCTCCACTTT
V gene: TRBV19; CDR3 length: 15; clone size: once; J gene: TRBJ2-1; D gene: TRBD1; CDR3 protein: CASSIPGQGSNEQFF; CDR3 DNA: TGTGCCAGTAGCATTCCGGGACAGGGGAGCAATGAGCAGTTCTTC
V gene: TRBV6-6; CDR3 length: 16; clone size: NA; J gene: TRBJ2-2; D gene: NA; CDR3 protein: CASSYSGHPNTGELFF; CDR3 DNA: TGTGCCAGCAGTTACTCGGGACATCCGAACACCGGGGAGCTGTTTTTT
V gene: TRBV11-2; CDR3 length: 14; clone size: NA; J gene: TRBJ1-2; D gene: NA; CDR3 protein: CASSPPNRDYGYTF; CDR3 DNA: TGTGCCAGCAGCCCCCCCAACAGGGACTATGGCTACACCTTC
V gene: TRBV27; CDR3 length: 17; clone size: once; J gene: TRBJ2-2; D gene: NA; CDR3 protein: CASSLSGRIDHTGELFF; CDR3 DNA: TGTGCCAGCAGTTTATCAGGGAGGATAGATCACACCGGGGAGCTGTTTTTT
V gene: TRBV2; CDR3 length: 12; clone size: many; J gene: TRBJ1-4; D gene: NA; CDR3 protein: CASYLTAEKLFF; CDR3 DNA: TGTGCCAGCTACCTGACTGCTGAAAAACTGTTTTTT
V gene: TRBV27; CDR3 length: 15; clone size: NA; J gene: TRBJ1-2; D gene: NA; CDR3 protein: CASSPDSRMYYGYTF; CDR3 DNA: TGTGCCAGCAGCCCGGACAGTCGCATGTACTATGGCTACACCTTC
V gene: TRBV5-1; CDR3 length: 15; clone size: NA; J gene: TRBJ2-5; D gene: TRBD2; CDR3 protein: CASSRTAGVQETQYF; CDR3 DNA: TGCGCCAGCAGCCGGACGGCGGGAGTCCAAGAGACCCAGTACTTC
V gene: TRBV9; CDR3 length: 16; clone size: medium-sized; J gene: TRBJ2-3; D gene: TRBD2; CDR3 protein: CASSVDGRGDTDTQYF; CDR3 DNA: TGTGCCAGCAGCGTAGACGGGAGGGGGGACACAGATACGCAGTATTTT
V gene: TRBV14; CDR3 length: 15; clone size: NA; J gene: TRBJ2-1; D gene: TRBD2; CDR3 protein: CASSQGLAVLNEQFF; CDR3 DNA: TGTGCCAGCAGCCAAGGGCTAGCGGTGCTCAATGAGCAGTTCTTC
V gene: TRBV27; CDR3 length: 14; clone size: NA; J gene: TRBJ2-7; D gene: TRBD2; CDR3 protein: CASSTSGDSYEQYF; CDR3 DNA: TGTGCCAGCAGTACTAGCGGGGACTCCTACGAGCAGTACTTC
V gene: TRBV27; CDR3 length: 15; clone size: once; J gene: TRBJ2-6; D gene: NA; CDR3 protein: CASSTNRVGANVLTF; CDR3 DNA: TGTGCCAGCAGTACCAACAGGGTTGGGGCCAACGTCCTGACTTTC
V gene: TRBV7-8; CDR3 length: 15; clone size: NA; J gene: TRBJ1-1; D gene: NA; CDR3 protein: CASSFTGVGTTEAFF; CDR3 DNA: TGTGCCAGCAGCTTTACGGGGGTCGGAACCACTGAAGCTTTCTTT
V gene: TRBV7-9; CDR3 length: 15; clone size: NA; J gene: TRBJ1-3; D gene: NA; CDR3 protein: CASSLAGSSGNTIYF; CDR3 DNA: TGTGCCAGCAGCTTAGCCGGTAGCTCTGGAAACACCATATATTTT
V gene: TRBV2; CDR3 length: 13; clone size: NA; J gene: TRBJ1-1; D gene: TRBD1; CDR3 protein: CASSGQGNTEAFF; CDR3 DNA: TGTGCCAGCAGTGGACAGGGGAACACTGAAGCTTTCTTT
V gene: TRBV6-2/TRBV6-3; CDR3 length: 14; clone size: NA; J gene: TRBJ1-2; D gene: TRBD1; CDR3 protein: CASSWTGGFYGYTF; CDR3 DNA: TGTGCCAGCAGCTGGACAGGGGGCTTCTATGGCTACACCTTC
V gene: TRBV5-4; CDR3 length: 14; clone size: NA; J gene: TRBJ1-3; D gene: NA; CDR3 protein: CASSFGSSGNTIYF; CDR3 DNA: TGTGCCAGCAGCTTCGGGAGCTCTGGAAACACCATATATTTT
V gene: TRBV28; CDR3 length: 12; clone size: NA; J gene: TRBJ2-3; D gene: NA; CDR3 protein: CASRSFGDTQYF; CDR3 DNA: TGTGCCAGCAGAAGCTTTGGAGATACGCAGTATTTT
V gene: TRBV5-1; CDR3 length: 12; clone size: NA; J gene: TRBJ1-1; D gene: NA; CDR3 protein: CASSRDWTEAFF; CDR3 DNA: TGCGCCAGCAGCCGGGACTGGACTGAAGCTTTCTTT
V gene: TRBV4-1; CDR3 length: 15; clone size: NA; J gene: TRBJ1-2; D gene: TRBD1; CDR3 protein: CASSHFGQATYGYTF; CDR3 DNA: TGCGCCAGCAGCCATTTCGGACAGGCAACCTATGGCTACACCTTC
V gene: TRBV4-1; CDR3 length: 15; clone size: once; J gene: TRBJ2-5; D gene: NA; CDR3 protein: CASSQYDGGPETQYF; CDR3 DNA: TGCGCCAGCAGCCAGTACGACGGGGGGCCCGAGACCCAGTACTTC
V gene: TRBV6-5; CDR3 length: 14; clone size: NA; J gene: TRBJ1-4; D gene: TRBD1; CDR3 protein: CASTVDRGREKLFF; CDR3 DNA: TGTGCCAGCACCGTGGACAGGGGGCGTGAAAAACTGTTTTTT
V gene: TRBV5-4; CDR3 length: 15; clone size: NA; J gene: TRBJ2-1; D gene: NA; CDR3 protein: CASSLRRGGDNEQFF; CDR3 DNA: TGTGCCAGCAGCCTACGGAGGGGGGGGGACAATGAGCAGTTCTTC
V gene: TRBV29-1; CDR3 length: 13; clone size: NA; J gene: TRBJ2-1; D gene: TRBD1; CDR3 protein: CSVAGTGSDEQFF; CDR3 DNA: TGCAGCGTCGCCGGGACAGGCAGTGATGAGCAGTTCTTC
V gene: TRBV6-5; CDR3 length: 15; clone size: NA; J gene: TRBJ1-2; D gene: TRBD1; CDR3 protein: CASSYTGTGNYGYTF; CDR3 DNA: TGTGCCAGCAGTTACACCGGGACAGGGAACTATGGCTACACCTTC